These 2 T cell receptor beta chains were sequenced from one sample in a study of neurological immune-mediated disorders. TCRdb reprocessed the 5' RACE reads via MiXCR and lists one record per CDR3 protein. The sample carries 55,000 to 65,000 distinct CDR3 sequences, approximately 11% recorded once. Sequenced material: PBMCs. The origin of the receptors is a woman in her sixties or seventies with HTLV-1-associated myelopathy (HAM/TSP).

The sample holds many counts of this clonotype. The chain links TRBV20-1 to TRBJ1-1, with 7 nucleotides matching TRBD1. CDR1 and CDR2 (germline): DFQATT, SNEGSKA (reference sequence). Trimming at V came to 2 bases and at J to 4 bases, leaving 13 bases not matched to a gene. The CDR3 extends over 16 amino acids. The CDR3 is CSARSPGGEQSTEAFF. As DNA, the CDR3 is TGCAGTGCTAGATCTCCAGGGGGGGAGCAGAGCACTGAAGCTTTCTTT.

This clonotype showed up many times. The rearrangement uses TRBV5-1 and TRBJ2-1; unclear D gene. The CDR3 consists of 12 residues. CDR1 is SGHRS and CDR2 is YFSETQ in the germline V gene. Trimming took 0 bases from V and 7 from J, leaving 5 bases between them. This chain's CDR3 is CASSLGVNEQFF. CDR3 nucleotide sequence: TGCGCCAGCAGCTTGGGGGTAAATGAGCAGTTCTTC.